What follows are 16 T cell receptor beta chains derived from one specimen sequenced in a study of OX40 agonist ivuxolimab in advanced cancers. Library construction relied on the immunoSEQ multiplex PCR assay. The clones in this table, taken by TCRdb from immuneACCESS, are in-frame only. Not every clone is retained; where verified, under half of the shortfall comes from an unresolved V gene, and the cause of the rest is unknown. The sample table contains 20,000 or so clones; only one count was recorded for around three quarters of them. The ten largest account for approximately 36% of the sample. The specimen was CD4+ or CD8+ T cells sorted from blood, collected in a trial of the OX40 agonist ivuxolimab. These receptors came from an adult with an advanced solid tumor such as melanoma, head and neck, liver or kidney cancer.

The gene calls are TRBV10-3 and TRBJ2-7; TRBD2 agrees at 10 bases. The germline V gene encodes CDR1 ENHRY and CDR2 SYGVKD. The CDR3 length is 15 residues. Unmatched junction bases numbered 9, after V lost 5 bases and J lost 5 bases. The CDR3 coding sequence is TGTGCCATCAGTTCCGGACTAGCGGCAGCTAACGAGCAGTACTTC. The encoded protein is CAISSGLAAANEQYF.

This clone was picked up a small number of times. The J gene is TRBJ2-5, the V gene TRBV25-1; 7 nucleotides align to TRBD1. Per germline, CDR1 MGHDK and CDR2 SYGVNS. This CDR3 has 14 residues. The V gene end was trimmed by 1 base and the J gene end by 4 bases; junction bases not matched to a gene: 3. CDR3 in amino acids: CASSEWDSRETQYF. The CDR3 DNA reads TGTGCCAGCAGTGAATGGGACAGCCGAGAGACCCAGTACTTC.

The V gene is TRBV28, the J gene TRBJ1-6, with a tentative D call TRBD1 (6 bases). Germline lookup yields CDR1 MDHEN and CDR2 SYDVKM. CDR3 size: 17 residues. Trimming removed 3 bases from V and 0 bases from J, with 12 bases in between. The CDR3 sequence is CASSFRQVSSYNSPLHF. Written as DNA, the CDR3 is TGTGCCAGCAGTTTTCGACAGGTCAGCTCCTATAATTCACCCCTCCACTTT.

This clone was seen a single time. Here the CDR3 DNA reads TGCGCCAGCAGTACGGCTGGTCCCTACGAGCAGTACTTC. It encodes CASSTAGPYEQYF. This chain links TRBV5-1 with TRBJ2-7; D remains ambiguous. The CDR3 consists of 13 residues. Germline loops: CDR1 SGHRS, CDR2 YFSETQ. Trimming removed 5 bases from V and 2 bases from J, with 11 bases in between.

In its sample, this clone was seen once. V is TRBV6-1 and J is TRBJ1-4, with 7 positions matching TRBD1. With 8 bases clipped from V and 6 bases from J, the junction kept 12 bases outside the gene matches. Germline lookup yields CDR1 MNHNS and CDR2 SASEGT. This CDR3 contains 15 residues. CDR3 sequence (DNA): TGTGCCAGCGAAGCCCGACAGGGTATCTATGAAAAACTGTTTTTT. This sequence encodes CASEARQGIYEKLFF.

This clone came up a few times. A read error may produce the germline difference seen at one junction end. V gene TRBV10-3 combines with J gene TRBJ1-2; possibly TRBD1 for D (5 bases). This CDR3 contains 12 residues. Germline V gives CDR1 ENHRY, CDR2 SYGVKD. The CDR3 loop is CASSYGGEGYTF. CDR3 DNA: TGTGCCAGCAGTTACGGGGGGGAGGGCTACACCTTC.

The chain has TRBV7-2 and TRBJ2-3, with D perhaps TRBD2 (5 bases). Germline V gene lookup returns CDR1 SGHTA and CDR2 FQGNSA. The CDR3 is made up of 16 amino acids. The V and J ends lost 3 bases and 0 bases respectively, with 13 bases between them. CDR3 protein: CASSFTSYPSTDTQYF. CDR3 DNA sequence: TGTGCCAGCAGCTTCACTAGTTACCCTAGCACAGATACGCAGTATTTT.

The CDR3 here is CASSLGQGIGNEQFF. The CDR3 coding sequence is TGTGCCAGCAGTTTAGGTCAGGGTATAGGGAATGAGCAGTTCTTC. The rearrangement joins TRBV27 to TRBJ2-1; D might be TRBD1 (5 bases). The CDR3 runs to 15 residues. Germline V lookup: CDR1 MNHEY, CDR2 SMNVEV (reference sequence). Trimming cost V 2 bases and J 7 bases, with 15 bases left between them.

This sequence joins TRBV7-2 and TRBJ1-2; D might be TRBD1 (6 bases). The germline CDR1 and CDR2 sequences are SGHTA and FQGNSA. V dropped 2 bases and J dropped 8 bases, with 12 bases sitting between them. The CDR3 has 13 residues. The CDR3 loop reads CASSLNTQGGYTF. Here the CDR3 DNA reads TGTGCCAGCAGCTTAAATACACAGGGCGGCTACACCTTC.

The chain uses TRBV5-4 and TRBJ1-1, with D unresolved. The germline V gene has CDR1 SGHNT and CDR2 YYREEE (reference sequence). The ends were cut back, 2 bases at V and 7 bases at J, with 6 bases in the middle. The CDR3 covers 11 residues. The CDR3 DNA sequence: TGTGCCAGCAGCTTCGGGGATGAAGCTTTCTTT. It specifies CASSFGDEAFF.

The gene calls are TRBV12-2 and TRBJ2-7. TRBV12-2 is termed a pseudogene. CDR3 length equals 15 residues. CDR3 DNA: TGTGCAAGTCGCCCCTTGTGTACGCGGACGTACGAGCAGTACTTC. Translation: CASRPLCTRTYEQYF.

Details on this clone: In the same sample, other DNA sequences code for this CDR3. The CDR3 sequence is CASSIGVLEHNEQFF. CDR3 in DNA: TGTGCCAGTAGTATAGGGGTACTTGAGCACAATGAGCAGTTCTTC. The genes are TRBV19 and TRBJ2-1; D is undetermined. CDR1 LNHDA and CDR2 SQIVND come from the germline V gene (reference sequence). Trimming cost V 1 base and J 5 bases, with 12 bases left between them. CDR3 length: 15 amino acids.

The chain is built from TRBV10-1 and TRBJ2-7, with TRBD1 matching 10 bases. Germline loops: CDR1 WNHNN, CDR2 SYGVQD (reference sequence). The CDR3 has 15 residues. V dropped 6 bases and J dropped 6; count of bases not matched to a gene: 11. The CDR3 loop reads CASSDRDRGPFEQYF. The CDR3 DNA follows: TGCGCCAGCAGCGACCGGGACAGGGGCCCTTTCGAGCAGTACTTC.

This rearrangement joins TRBV14 to TRBJ2-5; 11 nucleotides align to TRBD1. With V trimmed by 4 bases and J by 3 bases, 7 bases remained unmatched. The length of the CDR3 is 16 residues. Germline CDR1 SGHDN, CDR2 FVKESK. The CDR3 loop reads CASSPQDRGLEETQYF. In nucleotides, the CDR3 is TGTGCCAGCAGCCCCCAGGACAGGGGGCTCGAAGAGACCCAGTACTTC. Variable domain in full (rest from reference TRBV14 and TRBJ2-5): EAGVTQFPSHSVIEKGQTVTLRCDPISGHDNLYWYRRVMGKEIKFLLHFVKESKQDESGMPNNRFLAERTGGTYSTLKVQPAELEDSGVYFCASSPQDRGLEETQYFGPGTRLLVL.

The V call is TRBV29-1, the J call TRBJ2-7; D gene unclear. With 8 bases removed from V and 3 bases from J, the gap between germline ends came to 20 bases. The CDR3 is 14 residues long. Germline-derived CDR1 and CDR2 are SQVTM and ANQGSEA. DNA of the CDR3: TGCAGCTTTTCTCCTGTCGGCCTCGGCTACGAGCAGTACTTC. Amino acid sequence: CSFSPVGLGYEQYF.

This clone has only one observation. V usage is TRBV14 and J usage is TRBJ2-5, with 9 bases aligning to TRBD1. The CDR3 has 18 residues. The V gene's germline CDR1 is SGHDN and CDR2 FVKESK. The trim removed 4 bases at V and 3 bases at J, leaving 15 bases unmatched. In DNA form, the CDR3 reads TGTGCCAGCAGCCCCATCATGGGGACAGGGTGGTCGAAAGAGACCCAGTACTTC. It codes for CASSPIMGTGWSKETQYF. The complete variable domain, with remaining parts taken from reference TRBV14 and TRBJ2-5, reads EAGVTQFPSHSVIEKGQTVTLRCDPISGHDNLYWYRRVMGKEIKFLLHFVKESKQDESGMPNNRFLAERTGGTYSTLKVQPAELEDSGVYFCASSPIMGTGWSKETQYFGPGTRLLVL.